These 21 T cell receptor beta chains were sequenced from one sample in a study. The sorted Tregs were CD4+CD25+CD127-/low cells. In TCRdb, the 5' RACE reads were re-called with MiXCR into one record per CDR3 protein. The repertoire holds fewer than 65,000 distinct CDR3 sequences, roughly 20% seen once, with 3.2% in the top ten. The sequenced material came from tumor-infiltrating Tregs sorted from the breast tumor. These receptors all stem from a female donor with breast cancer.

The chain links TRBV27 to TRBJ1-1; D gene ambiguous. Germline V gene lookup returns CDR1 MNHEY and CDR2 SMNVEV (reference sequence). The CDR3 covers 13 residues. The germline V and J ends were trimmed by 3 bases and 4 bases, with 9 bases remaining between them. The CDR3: CASSFNGRTEAFF. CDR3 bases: TGTGCCAGCAGTTTTAACGGACGCACTGAAGCTTTCTTT.

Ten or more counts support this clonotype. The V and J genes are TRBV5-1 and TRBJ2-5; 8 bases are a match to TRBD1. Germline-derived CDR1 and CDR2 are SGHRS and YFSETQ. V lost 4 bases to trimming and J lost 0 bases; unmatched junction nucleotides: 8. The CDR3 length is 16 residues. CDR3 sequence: CASSLQPGQDQETQYF. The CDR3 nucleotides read TGCGCCAGCAGCCTCCAGCCGGGACAGGACCAAGAGACCCAGTACTTC. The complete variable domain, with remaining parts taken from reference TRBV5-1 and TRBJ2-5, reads KAGVTQTPRYLIKTRGQQVTLSCSPISGHRSVSWYQQTPGQGLQFLFEYFSETQRNKGNFPGRFSGRQFSNSRSEMNVSTLELGDSALYLCASSLQPGQDQETQYFGPGTRLLVL.

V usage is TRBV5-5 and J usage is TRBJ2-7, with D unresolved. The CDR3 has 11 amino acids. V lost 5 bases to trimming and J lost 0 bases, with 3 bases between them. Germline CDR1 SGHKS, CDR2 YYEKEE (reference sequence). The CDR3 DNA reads TGTGCCAGCAGGGCCTCCTACGAGCAGTACTTC. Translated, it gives CASRASYEQYF. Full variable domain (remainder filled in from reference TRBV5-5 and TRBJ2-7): DAGVTQSPTHLIKTRGQQVTLRCSPISGHKSVSWYQQVLGQGPQFIFQYYEKEERGRGNFPDRFSARQFPNYSSELNVNALLLGDSALYLCASRASYEQYFGPGTRLTVT.

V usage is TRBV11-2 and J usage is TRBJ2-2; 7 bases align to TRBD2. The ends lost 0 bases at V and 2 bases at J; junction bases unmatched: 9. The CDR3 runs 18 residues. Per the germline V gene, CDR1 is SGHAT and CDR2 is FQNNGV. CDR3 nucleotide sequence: TGTGCCAGCAGCTTAGATTTTGGGGGGGTCCTAAACACCGGGGAGCTGTTTTTT. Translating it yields CASSLDFGGVLNTGELFF.

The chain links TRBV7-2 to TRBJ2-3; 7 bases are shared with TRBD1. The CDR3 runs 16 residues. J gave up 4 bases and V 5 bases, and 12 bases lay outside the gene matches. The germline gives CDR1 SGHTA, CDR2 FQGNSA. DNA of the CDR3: TGTACCAGCAGCACGGGACAGACCTCCTACGCAGATACGCAGTATTTT. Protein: CTSSTGQTSYADTQYF.

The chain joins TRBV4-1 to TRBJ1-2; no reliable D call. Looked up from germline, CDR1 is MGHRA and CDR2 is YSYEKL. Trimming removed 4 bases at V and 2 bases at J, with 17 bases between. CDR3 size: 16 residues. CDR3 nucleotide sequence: TGCGCCAGCAGCCCTTTGGGGAGGCAGGAAAACTATGGCTACACCTTC. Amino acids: CASSPLGRQENYGYTF.

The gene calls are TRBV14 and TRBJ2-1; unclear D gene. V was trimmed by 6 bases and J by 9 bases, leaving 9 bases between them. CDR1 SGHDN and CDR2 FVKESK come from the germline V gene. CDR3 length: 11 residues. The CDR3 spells CASRLWGEQFF. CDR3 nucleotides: TGTGCCAGCAGACTATGGGGTGAGCAGTTCTTC.

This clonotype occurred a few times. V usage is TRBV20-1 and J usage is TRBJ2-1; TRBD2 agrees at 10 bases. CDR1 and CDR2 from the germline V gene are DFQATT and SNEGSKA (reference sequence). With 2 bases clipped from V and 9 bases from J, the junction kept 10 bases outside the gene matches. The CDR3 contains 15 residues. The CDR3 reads CSARIPAGGPREQFF. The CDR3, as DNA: TGCAGTGCTAGAATCCCAGCGGGAGGGCCGCGTGAGCAGTTCTTC.

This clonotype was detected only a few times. The CDR3, as DNA: TGCGCCAGCAGCTTTAAAAGCTCTGGGGCCAACGTCCTGACTTTC. It codes for CASSFKSSGANVLTF. This rearrangement joins TRBV5-1 to TRBJ2-6, with D unclear. Trimming took off 2 bases at V and 0 bases at J, with 6 bases between the two ends. This CDR3 is 15 amino acids long. Germline CDR1 reads SGHRS; CDR2 reads YFSETQ.

The CDR3 DNA reads TGTGCCAGCAGTGGGGGGAGGGGGCGCAACGGCGCTCCCTACAATGAGCAGTTCTTC. This encodes CASSGGRGRNGAPYNEQFF. The J gene is TRBJ2-1, the V gene TRBV6-1, with D perhaps matching TRBD1 or TRBD2 (7 bases each). Trimming shortened V by 4 bases and J by 2 bases, and 24 bases separated the two germline ends. CDR1 and CDR2 (germline): MNHNS, SASEGT. The CDR3 contains 19 residues.

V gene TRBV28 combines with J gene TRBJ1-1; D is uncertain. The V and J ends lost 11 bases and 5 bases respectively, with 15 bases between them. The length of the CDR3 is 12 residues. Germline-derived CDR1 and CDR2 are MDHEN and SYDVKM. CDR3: CASRVLETEAFF. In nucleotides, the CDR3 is TGTGCCTCCCGGGTTCTTGAGACTGAAGCTTTCTTT.

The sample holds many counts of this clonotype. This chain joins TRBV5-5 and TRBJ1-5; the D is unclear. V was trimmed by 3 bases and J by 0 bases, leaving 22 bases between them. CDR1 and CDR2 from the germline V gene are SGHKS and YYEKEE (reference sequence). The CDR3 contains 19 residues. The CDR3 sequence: CASSWGGGFVSHSNQPQHF. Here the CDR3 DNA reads TGTGCCAGCAGCTGGGGTGGAGGGTTCGTAAGCCATAGCAATCAGCCCCAGCATTTT.

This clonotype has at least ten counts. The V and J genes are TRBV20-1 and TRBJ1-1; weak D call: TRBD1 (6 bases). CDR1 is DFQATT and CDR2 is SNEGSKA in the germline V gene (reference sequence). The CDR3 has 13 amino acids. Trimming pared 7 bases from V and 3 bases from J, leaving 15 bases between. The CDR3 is CSVGGKADTEAFF. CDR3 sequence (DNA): TGCAGTGTAGGGGGAAAGGCGGACACTGAAGCTTTCTTT.

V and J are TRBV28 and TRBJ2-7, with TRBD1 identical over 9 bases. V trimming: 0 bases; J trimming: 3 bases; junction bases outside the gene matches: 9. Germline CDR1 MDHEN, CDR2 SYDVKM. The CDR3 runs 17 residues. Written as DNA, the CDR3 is TGTGCCAGCAGTTTATGGTCAAGGGACAGGGTGGGCTACGAGCAGTACTTC. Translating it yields CASSLWSRDRVGYEQYF.

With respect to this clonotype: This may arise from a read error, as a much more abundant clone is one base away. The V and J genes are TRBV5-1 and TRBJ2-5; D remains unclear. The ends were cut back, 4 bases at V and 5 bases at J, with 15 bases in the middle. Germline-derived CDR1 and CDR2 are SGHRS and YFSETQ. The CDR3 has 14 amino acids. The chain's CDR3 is CASSRTSTGETQYF. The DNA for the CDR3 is TGCGCCAGCAGCCGGACCTCGACTGGGGAGACCCAGTACTTC.

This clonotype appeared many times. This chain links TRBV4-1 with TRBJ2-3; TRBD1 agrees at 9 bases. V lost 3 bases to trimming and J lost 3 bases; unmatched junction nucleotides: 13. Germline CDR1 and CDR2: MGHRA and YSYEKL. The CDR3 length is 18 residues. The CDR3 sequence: CASSHYLTGGSRTDTQYF. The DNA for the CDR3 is TGCGCCAGCAGCCACTACCTAACAGGGGGCTCGCGAACAGATACGCAGTATTTT.

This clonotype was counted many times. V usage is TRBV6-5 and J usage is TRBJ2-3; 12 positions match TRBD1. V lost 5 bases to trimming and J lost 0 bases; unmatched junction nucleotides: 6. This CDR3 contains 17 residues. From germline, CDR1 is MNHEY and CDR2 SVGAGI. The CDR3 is CASSPGQGAFSTDTQYF. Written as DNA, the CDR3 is TGTGCCAGCAGTCCGGGACAGGGGGCTTTTAGCACAGATACGCAGTATTTT.

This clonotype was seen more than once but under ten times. Here the CDR3 DNA reads TGTGCCAGCAGTCGAGCCGGGACTAGCGGGGAGACCCAGTACTTC. It codes for CASSRAGTSGETQYF. V is TRBV12-3 or TRBV12-4 and J is TRBJ2-5; TRBD2 agrees at 12 bases. V lost 5 bases and J lost 5; bases outside the gene matches: 6. The CDR3 loop spans 15 amino acids.

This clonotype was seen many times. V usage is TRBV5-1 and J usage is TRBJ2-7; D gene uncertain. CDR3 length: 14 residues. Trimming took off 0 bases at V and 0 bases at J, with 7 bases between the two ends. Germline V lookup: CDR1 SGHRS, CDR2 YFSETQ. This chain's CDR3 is CASSLEGNSYEQYF. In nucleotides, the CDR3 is TGCGCCAGCAGCTTGGAAGGGAACTCCTACGAGCAGTACTTC.

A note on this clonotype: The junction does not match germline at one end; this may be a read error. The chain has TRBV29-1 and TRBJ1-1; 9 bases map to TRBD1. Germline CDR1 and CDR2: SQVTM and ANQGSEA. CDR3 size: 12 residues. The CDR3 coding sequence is TGCAGCGTTGGCGGACGGGACAGGGAGGGTCGGTTT. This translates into CSVGGRDREGRF.

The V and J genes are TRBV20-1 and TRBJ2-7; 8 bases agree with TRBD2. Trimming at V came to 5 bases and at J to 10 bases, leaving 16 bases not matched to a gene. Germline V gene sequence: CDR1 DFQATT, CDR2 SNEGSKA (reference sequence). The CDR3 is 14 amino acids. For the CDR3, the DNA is TGCAGTGCTCTCGCCCAAGGACTAGCAGGAGGACAGTACTTC. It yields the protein CSALAQGLAGGQYF.